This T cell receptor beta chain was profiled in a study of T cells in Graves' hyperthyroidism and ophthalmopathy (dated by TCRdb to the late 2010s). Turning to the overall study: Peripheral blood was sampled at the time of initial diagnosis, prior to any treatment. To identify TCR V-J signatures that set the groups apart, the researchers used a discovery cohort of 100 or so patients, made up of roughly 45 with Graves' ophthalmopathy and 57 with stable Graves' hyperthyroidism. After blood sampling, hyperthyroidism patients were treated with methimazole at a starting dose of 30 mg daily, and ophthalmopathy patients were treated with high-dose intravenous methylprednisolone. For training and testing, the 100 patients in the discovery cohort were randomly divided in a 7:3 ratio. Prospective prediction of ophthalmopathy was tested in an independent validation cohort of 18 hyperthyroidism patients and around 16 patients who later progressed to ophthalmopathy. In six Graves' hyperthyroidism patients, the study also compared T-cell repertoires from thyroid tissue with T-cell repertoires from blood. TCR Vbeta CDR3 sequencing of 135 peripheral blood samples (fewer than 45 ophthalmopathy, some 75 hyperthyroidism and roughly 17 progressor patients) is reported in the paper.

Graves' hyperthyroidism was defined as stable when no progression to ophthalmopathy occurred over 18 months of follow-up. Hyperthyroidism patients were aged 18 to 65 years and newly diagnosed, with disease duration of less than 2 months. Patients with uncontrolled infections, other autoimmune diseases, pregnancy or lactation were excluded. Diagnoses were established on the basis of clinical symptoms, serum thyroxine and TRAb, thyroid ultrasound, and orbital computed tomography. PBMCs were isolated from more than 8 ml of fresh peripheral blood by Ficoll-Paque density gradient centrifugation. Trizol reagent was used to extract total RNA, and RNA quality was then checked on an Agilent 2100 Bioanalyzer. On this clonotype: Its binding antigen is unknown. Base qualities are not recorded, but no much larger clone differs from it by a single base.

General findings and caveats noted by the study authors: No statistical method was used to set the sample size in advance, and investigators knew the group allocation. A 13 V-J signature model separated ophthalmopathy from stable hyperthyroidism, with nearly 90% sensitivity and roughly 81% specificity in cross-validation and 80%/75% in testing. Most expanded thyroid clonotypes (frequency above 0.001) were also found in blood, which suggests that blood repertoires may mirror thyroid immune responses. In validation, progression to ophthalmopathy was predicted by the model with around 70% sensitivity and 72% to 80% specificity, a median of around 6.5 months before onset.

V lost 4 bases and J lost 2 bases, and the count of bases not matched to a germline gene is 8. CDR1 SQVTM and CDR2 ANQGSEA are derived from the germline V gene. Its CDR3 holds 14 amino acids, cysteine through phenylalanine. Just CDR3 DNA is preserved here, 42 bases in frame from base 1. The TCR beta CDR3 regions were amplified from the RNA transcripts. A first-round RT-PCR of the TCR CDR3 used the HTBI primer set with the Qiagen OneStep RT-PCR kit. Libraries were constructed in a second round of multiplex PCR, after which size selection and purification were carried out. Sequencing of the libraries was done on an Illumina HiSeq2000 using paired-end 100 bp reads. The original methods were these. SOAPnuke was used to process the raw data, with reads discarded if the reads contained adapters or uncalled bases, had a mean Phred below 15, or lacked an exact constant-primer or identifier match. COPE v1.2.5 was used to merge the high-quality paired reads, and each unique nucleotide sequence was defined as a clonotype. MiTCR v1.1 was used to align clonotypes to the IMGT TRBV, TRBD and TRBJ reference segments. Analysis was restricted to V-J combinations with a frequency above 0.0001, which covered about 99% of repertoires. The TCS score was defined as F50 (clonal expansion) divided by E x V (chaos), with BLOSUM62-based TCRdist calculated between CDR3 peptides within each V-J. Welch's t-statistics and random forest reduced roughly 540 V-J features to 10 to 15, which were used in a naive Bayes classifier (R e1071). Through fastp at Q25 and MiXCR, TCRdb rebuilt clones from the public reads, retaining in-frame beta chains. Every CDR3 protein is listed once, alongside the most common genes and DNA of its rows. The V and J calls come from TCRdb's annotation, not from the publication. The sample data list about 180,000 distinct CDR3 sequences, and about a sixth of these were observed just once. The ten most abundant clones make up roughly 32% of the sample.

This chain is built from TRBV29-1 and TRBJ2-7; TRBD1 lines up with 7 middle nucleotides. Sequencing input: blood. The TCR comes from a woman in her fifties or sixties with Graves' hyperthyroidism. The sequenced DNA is TGCAGCGTTGCACCTCGGGGACAGCCCTACGAGCAGTACTTC. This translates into CSVAPRGQPYEQYF.